The 20 T cell receptor beta chains reported below all come from one sample, sequenced in a study of response to subunit inactivated influenza vaccine. Using its own MiXCR run on the RT-PCR reads, TCRdb lists one record per CDR3 protein. In the table there are fewer than 750,000 distinct CDR3 sequences, around 13% of which are singletons. The material sequenced was PBMCs from blood, taken about 13 days after vaccination. The source of these receptors is a middle-aged man who received an inactivated influenza vaccine.

This clonotype was seen only a few times. This chain connects TRBV19 to TRBJ2-4, with D possibly matching TRBD2 (6 bases). The V end lost 6 bases, the J end lost 3 bases, and 12 bases lay between the germline ends. The CDR3 is made up of 14 amino acids. The germline V gene has CDR1 LNHDA and CDR2 SQIVND (reference sequence). The CDR3 nucleotides are TGTGCCAGTAGCAACCCGGGGGTCAAAAACATTCAGTACTTC. Its translation is CASSNPGVKNIQYF. Full variable domain (rest looked up from reference TRBV19 and TRBJ2-4): DGGITQSPKYLFRKEGQNVTLSCEQNLNHDAMYWYRQDPGQGLRLIYYSQIVNDFQKGDIAEGYSVSREKKESFPLTVTSAQKNPTAFYLCASSNPGVKNIQYFGAGTRLSVL.

This clonotype has just a few counts. This chain links TRBV7-2 with TRBJ2-3; TRBD2 is a possible D gene (6 bases). In germline, CDR1 is SGHTA, CDR2 FQGNSA. CDR3 length equals 17 residues. V lost 0 bases and J 2 bases, leaving 15 bases between the germline ends. Here the CDR3 DNA reads TGTGCCAGCAGCTTAGCCGCGACCGGGACTCCCACAGATACGCAGTATTTT. Its translation is CASSLAATGTPTDTQYF.

The sample holds one count of this clonotype. The genes are TRBV7-9 and TRBJ2-3; tentatively, D is TRBD2 (7 bases). V lost 6 bases, J lost 5 bases, and 21 bases lay in between. CDR3 length: 16 amino acids. Germline V gene sequence: CDR1 SEHNR, CDR2 FQNEAQ (reference sequence). CDR3 sequence (DNA): TGTGCCAGCAGTTCTCGGGCGGGGGCCTACGGAGATACGCAGTATTTT. Protein product: CASSSRAGAYGDTQYF.

This clonotype was picked up many times. The V and J genes are TRBV5-1 and TRBJ1-2, with 7 bases fitting TRBD1. Germline V CDR1 and CDR2: SGHRS, YFSETQ. After removal of 2 bases from V and 6 bases from J, the junction contained 7 bases not matched to a gene. The length of the CDR3 is 14 residues. The CDR3 DNA is TGCGCCAGCAGCTTTGGACAGGACACCGATGGCTACACCTTC. Residues: CASSFGQDTDGYTF.

V gene TRBV19 combines with J gene TRBJ2-7, with a possible D match to TRBD2 (5 bases). The germline V gene has CDR1 LNHDA and CDR2 SQIVND (reference sequence). This CDR3 has 13 residues. Trimming cost V 3 bases and J 2 bases, with 8 bases left between them. The CDR3 region has the DNA TGTGCCAGTAGTATCCGGGGAACCTACGAGCAGTACTTC. Its translation: CASSIRGTYEQYF.

The chain recombines TRBV29-1 with TRBJ2-5, with TRBD1 matching over 8 bases. V was clipped by 6 bases and J by 5 bases; unmatched bases: 5. CDR1 is SQVTM and CDR2 is ANQGSEA in the germline V gene. This CDR3 is built from 12 residues. The CDR3 DNA reads as TGCAGCGTCGGACAGGGTGGGGAGACCCAGTACTTC. Translation: CSVGQGGETQYF.

This clonotype has ten or more counts. The CDR3 nucleotides are TGTGCCAGCAGCGTGGGAGAGACAGATACGCAGTATTTT. This translates into CASSVGETDTQYF. The chain is built from TRBV9 and TRBJ2-3, with D possibly matching TRBD2 (5 bases). This CDR3 has 13 amino acids. V was pared by 2 bases and J by 3 bases, with 7 bases between. Germline CDR1 reads SGDLS; CDR2 reads YYNGEE. Full variable domain (rest looked up from reference TRBV9 and TRBJ2-3): DSGVTQTPKHLITATGQRVTLRCSPRSGDLSVYWYQQSLDQGLQFLIQYYNGEERAKGNILERFSAQQFPDLHSELNLSSLELGDSALYFCASSVGETDTQYFGPGTRLTVL.

The chain couples TRBV29-1 to TRBJ2-2; 9 bases are shared with TRBD1. J gave up 0 bases and V 7 bases, and 3 bases lay outside the gene matches. The CDR3 consists of 14 residues. Germline-derived CDR1 and CDR2 are SQVTM and ANQGSEA. The CDR3 reads CSARQGANTGELFF. CDR3 nucleotide sequence: TGCAGCGCGAGACAGGGGGCGAACACCGGGGAGCTGTTTTTT.

V gene TRBV29-1 combines with J gene TRBJ2-7; no firm D call. Germline lookup yields CDR1 SQVTM and CDR2 ANQGSEA. Trimming shortened V by 4 bases and J by 0 bases, and 13 bases separated the two germline ends. CDR3 length: 14 amino acids. The CDR3 reads CSVVYGSDSYEQYF. CDR3 nucleotides: TGCAGCGTTGTTTACGGGTCAGACTCCTACGAGCAGTACTTC.

J is TRBJ2-5 and V is TRBV15; D may be TRBD1 (6 bases). CDR1 and CDR2 (germline): LNHNV, YYDKDF (reference sequence). CDR3 length: 16 residues. Trimming stripped 1 base from V and 4 bases from J, with 16 bases between. DNA of the CDR3: TGTGCCACCAGCAGAGCCCTCAGAGGGGGTGGAGAGACCCAGTACTTC. Translating it yields CATSRALRGGGETQYF.

The chain employs TRBV29-1 and TRBJ2-3; weak D call: TRBD2 (6 bases). The CDR3 is made up of 12 amino acids. Germline CDR1 is SQVTM and CDR2 is ANQGSEA. Trimming removed 1 base from V and 4 bases from J, with 6 bases in between. CDR3 residues: CSVEAGADTQYF. CDR3 nucleotide sequence: TGCAGCGTTGAAGCGGGAGCAGATACGCAGTATTTT.

This clonotype turned up a few times. CDR3 in DNA: TGTGCCAGCAGTGTTAGGGGGGGAAATGGCTACACCTTC. Protein: CASSVRGGNGYTF. The chain links TRBV3-1 to TRBJ1-2, with TRBD1 as a possible D gene (6 bases). Germline CDR1 and CDR2: LGHDT and YNNKEL (reference sequence). This CDR3 is built from 13 residues. Deletions cut 6 bases from V and 6 bases from J, with 14 bases between.

This clonotype was detected a few times. This chain links TRBV5-5 with TRBJ1-1; D is ambiguous. V was shortened by 6 bases and J by 1 base, with 13 bases between the two germline ends. The length of the CDR3 is 14 residues. The germline CDR1 and CDR2 sequences are SGHKS and YYEKEE (reference sequence). The CDR3 sequence: CASTSRLTNTEAFF. CDR3 nucleotide sequence: TGTGCCAGCACCTCCCGACTGACGAACACTGAAGCTTTCTTT.

This chain uses TRBV28 with TRBJ2-1; D may be TRBD1 or TRBD2 (5 bases each). In germline, CDR1 is MDHEN, CDR2 SYDVKM. V lost 5 bases and J lost 4, with 12 bases in between. This CDR3 has 14 amino acids. This chain's CDR3 is CASSTGTGYNEQFF. CDR3 bases: TGTGCCAGCAGTACCGGGACCGGGTACAATGAGCAGTTCTTC. The complete variable domain, with remaining parts taken from reference TRBV28 and TRBJ2-1, reads DVKVTQSSRYLVKRTGEKVFLECVQDMDHENMFWYRQDPGLGLRLIYFSYDVKMKEKGDIPEGYSVSREKKERFSLILESASTNQTSMYLCASSTGTGYNEQFFGPGTRLTVL.

Only a few counts were recorded for this clonotype. The CDR3 coding sequence is TGCAGTGCTAGAAAGGCAGGACTAGCCCAGAATGAGCAGTTCTTC. It is translated as CSARKAGLAQNEQFF. The genes are TRBV20-1 and TRBJ2-1; 8 nucleotides agree with TRBD2. Germline V gene lookup returns CDR1 DFQATT and CDR2 SNEGSKA (reference sequence). After removal of 2 bases from V and 7 bases from J, the junction contained 10 bases not matched to a gene. The CDR3 runs to 15 residues.

J is TRBJ1-6 and V is TRBV4-1; D is possibly TRBD1 (6 bases). Germline values: CDR1 MGHRA, CDR2 YSYEKL. The V and J ends lost 3 bases and 9 bases respectively, with 15 bases between them. The CDR3 runs to 15 residues. Written as DNA, the CDR3 is TGCGCCAGCAGCCACCTGAGACAGGTTATTTCACCCCTCCACTTT. Amino acids: CASSHLRQVISPLHF.

This clonotype has more than one count but fewer than ten. J is TRBJ2-5 and V is TRBV2, with D possibly TRBD1 on 5 matching bases. The CDR3 consists of 13 residues. V was clipped by 11 bases and J by 5 bases, with 18 bases between them. CDR1 and CDR2 from the germline V gene are SNHLY and FYNNEI. CDR3 loop: CAVFGAWAETQYF. For the CDR3, the DNA is TGTGCCGTCTTTGGGGCCTGGGCGGAGACCCAGTACTTC.

The chain links TRBV20-1 to TRBJ1-1, with 9 bases matching TRBD1. Trimming cost V 6 bases and J 4 bases; bases outside gene matches: 6. Germline V gene lookup returns CDR1 DFQATT and CDR2 SNEGSKA (reference sequence). The CDR3 runs to 13 residues. The CDR3: CSARRDRVTEAFF. DNA of the CDR3: TGCAGTGCCCGGCGGGACAGGGTCACTGAAGCTTTCTTT.

This clonotype was counted at least ten times. This chain links TRBV4-1 with TRBJ2-2; no clear D. Trimming removed 0 bases at V and 6 bases at J, with 8 bases between. CDR1 and CDR2 from the germline V gene are MGHRA and YSYEKL. This CDR3 contains 14 residues. CDR3 coding DNA: TGCGCCAGCAGCCAAGATGGGCAGGCCGGGGAGCTGTTTTTT. Protein sequence: CASSQDGQAGELFF.

This clonotype was counted only a few times. The gene calls are TRBV12-3 or TRBV12-4 and TRBJ2-3, with D uncertain. The CDR3 loop spans 15 amino acids. The V gene lost 3 bases and the J gene lost 1 base, with 11 bases spanning the gap. The CDR3 sequence: CASSFGQVGTDTQYF. For the CDR3, the DNA is TGTGCCAGCAGTTTTGGGCAGGTGGGCACAGATACGCAGTATTTT.